The source of this TCR beta chain is a study of molecular identifiers for immune sequencing clone quantification. Points from the study as a whole: A single cell's spiked Jurkat TCR RNA was reportedly detectable among 900,000 to 1,000,000 naive cells. Effector cells kept over 98% of their molecules in clones above 20 RNA copies, while naive cells kept under 1% there.

CDR3 length: 12 amino acids. Germline values: CDR1 SGHAT, CDR2 FQDESV (reference sequence). Trimming took off 3 bases at V and 0 bases at J, with 3 bases between the two ends. Using a CD8+CD4-CCR7+CD45RA+ phenotype, naive CD8 T cells were sorted. Previously published methods and listed TCR primers were used for the bulk TCR libraries. TCRdb reprocessed the PCR reads via MiXCR and lists one record per CDR3 protein. The profile shows approximately 54,000 distinct CDR3 sequences, 25% of them singletons. Worth noting for this clonotype: Its antigen is not known.

This chain uses TRBV11-1 with TRBJ2-7; D is unclear. Sequencing was performed on naive CD8+ T cells from blood, with Jurkat cell RNA spiked in. The sample's subset: FACS-sorted CD8+CD4-CCR7+CD45RA+ naive T cells. The source is a human donor in good health. Some libraries in this study had Jurkat cell RNA spiked in. The CDR3 is CASSFLSYEQYF. The CDR3 DNA is TGTGCCAGCAGCTTCCTCTCCTACGAGCAGTACTTC.